This TCR beta chain was obtained from a study of identical twins. TCRdb redid the calling of the 5' RACE reads with MiXCR, one entry per CDR3 protein. The profile covers 570,000 or so distinct CDR3 sequences, with 9.6% appearing a single time and 2.5% to 3.5% taken by the ten largest. The V gene end was trimmed by 2 bases and the J gene end by 7 bases; junction bases not matched to a gene: 1. Germline V gene sequence: CDR1 MNHNS, CDR2 SASEGT. This CDR3 region has 12 residues. Separately, the same data were catalogued under a study of yellow fever vaccine responses in identical twins.

This sequence joins TRBV6-1 and TRBJ2-7, with 8 nucleotides matching TRBD2. The sample was PBMCs. This TCR was sampled from a woman between 18 and 30 years old in good health. This chain's CDR3 is CASSESGGEQYF. CDR3 coding DNA: TGTGCCAGCAGTGAATCGGGGGGGGAGCAGTACTTC.